These T cell receptor beta chains were read from a single sample in a study of Ad26.COV2.S vaccination and SARS-CoV-2 variants. Here immunoSEQ multiplex PCR was the method, and the copy in TCRdb shows in-frame clones only, minus some. The sample contains around 400,000 clones, around 90% of which appear only once. Sequenced material: peripheral blood, taken in a trial of Ad26.COV2.S vaccine versus placebo. These receptors all stem from a person between 18 and 65 years old who received the Ad26.COV2.S COVID-19 vaccine or a placebo. Each CDR3 is given without its conserved first and last residue.

TRBV9 ASSVGPRVGPSDFIGNEQF
TRBV29-1 SVGSPGGTEAF
TRBV27 ASRTGSDNSPLH
TRBV12-5 ASGSRRNEQF
TRBV5-4 ASSLKAEAGANVLT
TRBV29-1 SARAGNTIY
TRBV4-3 ASSQEWGSGNTEAF
TRBV2 ASRKQQENYGYT
TRBV19 ASSPQGGDWSYEQY
TRBV19 ASSAPDRGLHEQY
TRBV12-3/TRBV12-4 ASSLSSYNEQF
TRBV4-2 ASSQDLQREKF
TRBV19 ASSILRGTEAF